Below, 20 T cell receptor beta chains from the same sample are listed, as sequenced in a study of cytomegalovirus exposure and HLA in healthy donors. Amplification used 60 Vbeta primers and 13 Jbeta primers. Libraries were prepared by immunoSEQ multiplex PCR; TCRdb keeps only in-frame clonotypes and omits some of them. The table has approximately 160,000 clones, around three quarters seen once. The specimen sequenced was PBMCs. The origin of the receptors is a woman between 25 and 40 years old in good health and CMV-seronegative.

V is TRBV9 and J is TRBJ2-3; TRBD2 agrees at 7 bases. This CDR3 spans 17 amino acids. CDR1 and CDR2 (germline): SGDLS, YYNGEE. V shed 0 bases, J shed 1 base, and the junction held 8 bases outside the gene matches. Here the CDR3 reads CASSVGSGRRGTDTQYF. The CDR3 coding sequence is TGTGCCAGCAGCGTAGGTAGCGGGCGACGAGGCACAGATACGCAGTATTTT.

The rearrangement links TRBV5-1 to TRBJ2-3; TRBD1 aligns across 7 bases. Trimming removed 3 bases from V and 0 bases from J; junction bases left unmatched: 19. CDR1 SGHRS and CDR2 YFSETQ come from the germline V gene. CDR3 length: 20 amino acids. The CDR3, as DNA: TGCGCCAGCAGCTGGATTCCCCGAAGACCGACAGGGCGTAGCACAGATACGCAGTATTTT. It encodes CASSWIPRRPTGRSTDTQYF.

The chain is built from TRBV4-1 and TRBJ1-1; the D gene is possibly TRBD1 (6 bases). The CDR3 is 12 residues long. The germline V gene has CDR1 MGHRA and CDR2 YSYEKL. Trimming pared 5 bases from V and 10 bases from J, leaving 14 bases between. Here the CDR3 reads CASSRSGAGAFF. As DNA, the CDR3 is TGCGCCAGCAGCAGATCAGGGGCCGGAGCTTTCTTT.

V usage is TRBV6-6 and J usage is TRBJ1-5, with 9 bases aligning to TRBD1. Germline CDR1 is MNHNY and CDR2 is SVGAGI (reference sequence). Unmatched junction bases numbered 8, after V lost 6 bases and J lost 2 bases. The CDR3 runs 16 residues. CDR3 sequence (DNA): TGTGCCAGCAGCTTGAGGACAGGGGAGGGCAATCAGCCCCAGCATTTT. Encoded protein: CASSLRTGEGNQPQHF.

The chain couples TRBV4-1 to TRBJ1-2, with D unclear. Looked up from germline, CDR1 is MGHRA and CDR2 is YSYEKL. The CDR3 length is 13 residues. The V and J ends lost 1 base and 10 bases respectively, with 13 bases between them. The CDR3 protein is CASSQAVQTLYTF. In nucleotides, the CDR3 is TGCGCCAGCAGCCAAGCGGTCCAGACTCTCTACACCTTC.

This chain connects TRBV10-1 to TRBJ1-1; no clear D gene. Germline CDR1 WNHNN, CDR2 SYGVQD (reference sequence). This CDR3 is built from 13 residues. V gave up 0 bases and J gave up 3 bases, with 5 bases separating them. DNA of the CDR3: TGCGCCAGCAGTGAGTCACTTTACACTGAAGCTTTCTTT. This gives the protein CASSESLYTEAFF.

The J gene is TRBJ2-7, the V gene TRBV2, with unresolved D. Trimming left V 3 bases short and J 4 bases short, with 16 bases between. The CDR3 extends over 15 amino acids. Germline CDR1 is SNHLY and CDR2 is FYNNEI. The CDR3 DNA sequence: TGTGCCAGCAGTGAGGGCCCCCAGGTCCAATACGAGCAGTACTTC. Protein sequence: CASSEGPQVQYEQYF.

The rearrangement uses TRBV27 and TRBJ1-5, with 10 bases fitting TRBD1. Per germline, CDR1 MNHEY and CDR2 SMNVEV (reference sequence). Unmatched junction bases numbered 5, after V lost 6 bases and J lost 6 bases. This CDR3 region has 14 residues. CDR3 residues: CASSRTGGGQPQHF. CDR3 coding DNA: TGTGCCAGCAGCCGGACAGGGGGAGGTCAGCCCCAGCATTTT.

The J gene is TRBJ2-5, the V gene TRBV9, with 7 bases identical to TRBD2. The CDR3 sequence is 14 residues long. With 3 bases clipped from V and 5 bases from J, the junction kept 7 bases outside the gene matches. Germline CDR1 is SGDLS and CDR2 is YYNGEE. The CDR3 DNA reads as TGTGCCAGCAGCGCGGGGGGACGGCGGGAGACCCAGTACTTC. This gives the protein CASSAGGRRETQYF.

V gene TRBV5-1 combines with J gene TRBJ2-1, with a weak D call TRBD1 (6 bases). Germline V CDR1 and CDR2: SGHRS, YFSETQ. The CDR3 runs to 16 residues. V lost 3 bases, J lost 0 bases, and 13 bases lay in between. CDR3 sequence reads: CASSSPADSSYNEQFF. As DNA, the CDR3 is TGCGCCAGCAGCTCCCCTGCGGACAGCTCCTACAATGAGCAGTTCTTC. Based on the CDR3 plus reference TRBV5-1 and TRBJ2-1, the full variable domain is KAGVTQTPRYLIKTRGQQVTLSCSPISGHRSVSWYQQTPGQGLQFLFEYFSETQRNKGNFPGRFSGRQFSNSRSEMNVSTLELGDSALYLCASSSPADSSYNEQFFGPGTRLTVL.

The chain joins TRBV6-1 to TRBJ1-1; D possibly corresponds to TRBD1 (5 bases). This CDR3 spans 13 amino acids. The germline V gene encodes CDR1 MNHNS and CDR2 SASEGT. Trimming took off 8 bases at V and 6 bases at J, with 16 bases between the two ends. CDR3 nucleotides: TGTGCCAGCCTGAGGCAGGTAGGGGCTGAAGCTTTCTTT. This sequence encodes CASLRQVGAEAFF.

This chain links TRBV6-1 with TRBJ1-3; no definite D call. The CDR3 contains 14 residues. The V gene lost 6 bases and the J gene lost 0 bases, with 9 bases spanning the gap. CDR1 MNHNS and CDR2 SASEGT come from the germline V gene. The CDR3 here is CASRGGSSGNTIYF. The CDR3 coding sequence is TGTGCCAGCAGGGGAGGAAGCTCTGGAAACACCATATATTTT.

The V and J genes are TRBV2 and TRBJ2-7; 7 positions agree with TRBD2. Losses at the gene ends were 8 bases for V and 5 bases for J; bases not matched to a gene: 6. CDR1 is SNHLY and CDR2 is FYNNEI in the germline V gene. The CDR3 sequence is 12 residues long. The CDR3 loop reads CASRTSLNEQYF. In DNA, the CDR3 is TGTGCCAGCCGGACTAGTTTAAACGAGCAGTACTTC.

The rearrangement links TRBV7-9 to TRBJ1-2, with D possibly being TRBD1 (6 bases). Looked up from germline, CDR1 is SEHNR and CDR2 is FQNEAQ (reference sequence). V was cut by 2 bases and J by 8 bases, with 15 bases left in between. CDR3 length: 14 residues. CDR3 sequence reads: CASSLLAGAKGYTF. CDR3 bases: TGTGCCAGCAGCTTATTAGCGGGGGCTAAGGGCTACACCTTC.

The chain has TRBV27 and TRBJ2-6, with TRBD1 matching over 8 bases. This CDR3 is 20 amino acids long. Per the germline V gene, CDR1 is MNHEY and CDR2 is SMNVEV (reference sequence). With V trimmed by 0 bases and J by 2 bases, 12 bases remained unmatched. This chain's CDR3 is CASSLSPYLQGATGANVLTF. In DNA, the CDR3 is TGTGCCAGCAGTTTATCGCCCTATTTGCAGGGGGCTACTGGGGCCAACGTCCTGACTTTC. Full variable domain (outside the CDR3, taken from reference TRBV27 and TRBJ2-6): EAQVTQNPRYLITVTGKKLTVTCSQNMNHEYMSWYRQDPGLGLRQIYYSMNVEVTDKGDVPEGYKVSRKEKRNFPLILESPSPNQTSLYFCASSLSPYLQGATGANVLTFGAGSRLTVL.

The CDR3 region is CASSLGGDLEGPDEQFF. CDR3 nucleotide sequence: TGTGCCAGCAGCTTAGGCGGGGATCTTGAGGGTCCGGACGAGCAGTTCTTC. The rearrangement joins TRBV13 to TRBJ2-1; maybe TRBD2 (5 bases). The CDR3 is 17 amino acids. Trimming stripped 0 bases from V and 10 bases from J, with 22 bases between. CDR1 and CDR2 (germline): PRHDT, FYEKMQ (reference sequence).

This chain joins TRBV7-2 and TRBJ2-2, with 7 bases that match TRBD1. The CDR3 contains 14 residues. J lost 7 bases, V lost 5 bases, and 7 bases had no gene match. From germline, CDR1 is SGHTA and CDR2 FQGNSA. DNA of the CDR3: TGTGCCAGCAGCGCCCACAGGGGAATCGGGGAGCTGTTTTTT. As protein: CASSAHRGIGELFF. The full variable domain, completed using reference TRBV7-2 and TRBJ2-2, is GAGVSQSPSNKVTEKGKDVELRCDPISGHTALYWYRQSLGQGLEFLIYFQGNSAPDKSGLPSDRFSAERTGGSVSTLTIQRTQQEDSAVYLCASSAHRGIGELFFGEGSRLTVL.

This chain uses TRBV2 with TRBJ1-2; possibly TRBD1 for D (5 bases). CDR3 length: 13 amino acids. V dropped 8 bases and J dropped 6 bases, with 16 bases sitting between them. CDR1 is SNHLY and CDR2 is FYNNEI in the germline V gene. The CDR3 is CASLPPGRDGYTF. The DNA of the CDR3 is TGTGCCAGCCTGCCCCCAGGGAGGGATGGCTACACCTTC.

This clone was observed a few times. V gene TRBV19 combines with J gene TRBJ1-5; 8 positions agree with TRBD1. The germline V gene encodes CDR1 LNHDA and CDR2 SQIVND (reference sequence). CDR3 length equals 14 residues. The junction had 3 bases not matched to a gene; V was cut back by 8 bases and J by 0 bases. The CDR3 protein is CASDRGDSNQPQHF. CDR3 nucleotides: TGTGCCAGTGACAGGGGTGATAGCAATCAGCCCCAGCATTTT.

DNA of the CDR3: TGTGCCAGCTCACCACCGTCCCGGGGGGGCCTGCGAAATGAGCAGTTCTTC. It codes for CASSPPSRGGLRNEQFF. This chain joins TRBV18 and TRBJ2-1; 8 nucleotides align to TRBD2. Per the germline V gene, CDR1 is KGHSH and CDR2 is LQKENI. Losses at the gene ends were 0 bases for V and 7 bases for J; bases not matched to a gene: 11. This CDR3 is built from 17 residues.